This T cell receptor (beta chain) came from a study of blood T cell repertoires in COVID-19. Clones were sequenced by immunoSEQ multiplex PCR, and TCRdb holds only the in-frame ones, with some missing. The table records some 200,000 clones, roughly 85% of them present only once. This clone appeared a few times. Germline CDR1 reads SGHNT; CDR2 reads YENEEA. This CDR3 region has 14 residues. V lost 0 bases and J lost 4, with 9 bases in between. This TCR was recovered from a woman aged 70-85 years with COVID-19, enrolled during active disease. The chain has TRBV11-3 and TRBJ1-2, with D possibly matching TRBD1 (6 bases). Sequenced: peripheral blood. This CDR3 reads CASSLEQGTYGYTF. Written as DNA, the CDR3 is TGTGCCAGCAGCTTAGAGCAGGGGACCTATGGCTACACCTTC.